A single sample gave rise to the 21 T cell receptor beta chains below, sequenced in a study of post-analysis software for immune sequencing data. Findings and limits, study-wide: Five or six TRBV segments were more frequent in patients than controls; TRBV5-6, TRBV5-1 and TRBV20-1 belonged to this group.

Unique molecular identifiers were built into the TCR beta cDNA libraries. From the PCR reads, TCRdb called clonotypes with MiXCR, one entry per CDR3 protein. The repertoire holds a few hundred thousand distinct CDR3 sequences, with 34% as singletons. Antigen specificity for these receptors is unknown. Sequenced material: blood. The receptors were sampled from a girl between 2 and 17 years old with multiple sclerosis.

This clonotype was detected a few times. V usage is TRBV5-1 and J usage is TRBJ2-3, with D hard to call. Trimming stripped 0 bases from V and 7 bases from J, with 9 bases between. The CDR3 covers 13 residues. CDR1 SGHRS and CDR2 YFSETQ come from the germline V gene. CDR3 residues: CASSLDGRNTQYF. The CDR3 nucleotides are TGCGCCAGCAGCTTGGATGGCAGAAATACGCAGTATTTT. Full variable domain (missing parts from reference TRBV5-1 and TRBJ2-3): KAGVTQTPRYLIKTRGQQVTLSCSPISGHRSVSWYQQTPGQGLQFLFEYFSETQRNKGNFPGRFSGRQFSNSRSEMNVSTLELGDSALYLCASSLDGRNTQYFGPGTRLTVL.

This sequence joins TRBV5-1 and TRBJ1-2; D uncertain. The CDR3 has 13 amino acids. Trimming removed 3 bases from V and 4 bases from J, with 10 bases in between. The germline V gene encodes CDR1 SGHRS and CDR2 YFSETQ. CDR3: CASSSSGLYGYTF. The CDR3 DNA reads TGCGCCAGCAGCTCGTCAGGCCTCTATGGCTACACCTTC.

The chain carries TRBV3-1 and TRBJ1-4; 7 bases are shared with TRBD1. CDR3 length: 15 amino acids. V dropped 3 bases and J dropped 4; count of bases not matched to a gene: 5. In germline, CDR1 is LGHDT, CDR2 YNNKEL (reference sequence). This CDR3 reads CASSHTGQHNEKLFF. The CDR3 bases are TGTGCCAGCAGCCATACGGGACAGCATAATGAAAAACTGTTTTTT. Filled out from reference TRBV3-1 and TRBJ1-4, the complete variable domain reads DTAVSQTPKYLVTQMGNDKSIKCEQNLGHDTMYWYKQDSKKFLKIMFSYNNKELIINETVPNRFSPKSPDKAHLNLHINSLELGDSAVYFCASSHTGQHNEKLFFGSGTQLSVL.

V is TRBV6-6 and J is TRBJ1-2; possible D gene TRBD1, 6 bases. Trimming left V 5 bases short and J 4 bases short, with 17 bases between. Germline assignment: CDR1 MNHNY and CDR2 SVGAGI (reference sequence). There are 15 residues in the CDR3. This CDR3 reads CASSTPQGKGYGYTF. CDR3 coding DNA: TGTGCCAGCAGTACCCCACAGGGAAAGGGCTATGGCTACACCTTC.

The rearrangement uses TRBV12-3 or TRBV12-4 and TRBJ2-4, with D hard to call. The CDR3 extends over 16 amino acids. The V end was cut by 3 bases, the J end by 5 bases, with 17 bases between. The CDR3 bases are TGTGCCAGCAGTTTTTTTGGGGTATCCCCCGAAAACATTCAGTACTTC. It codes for CASSFFGVSPENIQYF.

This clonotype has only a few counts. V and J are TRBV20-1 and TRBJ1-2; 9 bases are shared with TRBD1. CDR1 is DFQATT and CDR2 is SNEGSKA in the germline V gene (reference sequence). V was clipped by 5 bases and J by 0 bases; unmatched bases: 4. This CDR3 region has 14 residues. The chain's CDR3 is CSAGGQGTNYGYTF. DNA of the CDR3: TGCAGTGCTGGGGGACAGGGAACTAACTATGGCTACACCTTC.

CDR3 region: CASSLVQGVDEQYF. The CDR3 DNA reads TGCGCCAGCAGCTTGGTGCAGGGGGTCGACGAGCAGTACTTC. The chain links TRBV5-1 to TRBJ2-4; 7 bases line up with TRBD1. The DNA end is more similar to TRBJ2-7, so the J call may be wrong. CDR3 length equals 14 residues. Looked up from germline, CDR1 is SGHRS and CDR2 is YFSETQ.

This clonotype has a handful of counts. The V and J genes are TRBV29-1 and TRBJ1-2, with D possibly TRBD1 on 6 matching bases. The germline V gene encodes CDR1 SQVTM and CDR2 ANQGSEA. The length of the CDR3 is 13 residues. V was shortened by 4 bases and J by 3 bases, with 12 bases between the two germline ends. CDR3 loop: CSVASGDHYGYTF. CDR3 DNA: TGCAGCGTTGCGTCAGGGGACCACTATGGCTACACCTTC.

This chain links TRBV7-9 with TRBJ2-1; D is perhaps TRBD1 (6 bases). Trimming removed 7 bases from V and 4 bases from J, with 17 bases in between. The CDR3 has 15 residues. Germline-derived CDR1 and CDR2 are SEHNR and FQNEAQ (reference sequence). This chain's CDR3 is CASNWWGPTYNEQFF. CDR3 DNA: TGTGCCAGCAATTGGTGGGGGCCTACGTACAATGAGCAGTTCTTC. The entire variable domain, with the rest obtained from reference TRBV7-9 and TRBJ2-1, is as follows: DTGVSQNPRHKITKRGQNVTFRCDPISEHNRLYWYRQTLGQGPEFLTYFQNEAQLEKSRLLSDRFSAERPKGSFSTLEIQRTEQGDSAMYLCASNWWGPTYNEQFFGPGTRLTVL.

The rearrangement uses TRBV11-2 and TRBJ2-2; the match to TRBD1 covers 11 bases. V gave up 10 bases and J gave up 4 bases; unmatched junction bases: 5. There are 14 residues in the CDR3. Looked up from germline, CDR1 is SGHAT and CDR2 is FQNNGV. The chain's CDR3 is CATRGQGATGELFF. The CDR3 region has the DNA TGTGCCACGAGAGGACAGGGGGCCACCGGGGAGCTGTTTTTT.

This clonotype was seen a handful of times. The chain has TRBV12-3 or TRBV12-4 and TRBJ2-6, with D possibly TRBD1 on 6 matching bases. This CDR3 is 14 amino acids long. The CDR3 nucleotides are TGTGGTACAGGGCCCCCCTCTGGGGCCAACGTCCTGACTTTC. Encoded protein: CGTGPPSGANVLTF.

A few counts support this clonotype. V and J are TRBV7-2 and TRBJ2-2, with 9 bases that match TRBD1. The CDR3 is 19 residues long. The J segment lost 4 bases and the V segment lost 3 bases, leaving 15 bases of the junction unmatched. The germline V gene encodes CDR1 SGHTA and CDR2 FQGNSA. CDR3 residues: CASSFVPGQGTGPTGELFF. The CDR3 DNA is TGTGCCAGCAGCTTCGTCCCGGGACAGGGAACGGGACCCACCGGGGAGCTGTTTTTT.

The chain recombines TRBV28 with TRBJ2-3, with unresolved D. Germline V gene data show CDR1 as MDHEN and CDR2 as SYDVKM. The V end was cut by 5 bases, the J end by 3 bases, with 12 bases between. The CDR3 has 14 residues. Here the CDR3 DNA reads TGTGCCAGCAGTGTGGCAGCTCCAACAGATACGCAGTATTTT. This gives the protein CASSVAAPTDTQYF.

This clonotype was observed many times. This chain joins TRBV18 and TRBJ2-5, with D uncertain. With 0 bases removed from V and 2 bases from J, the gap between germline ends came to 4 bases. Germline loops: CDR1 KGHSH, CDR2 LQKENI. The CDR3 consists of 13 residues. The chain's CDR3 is CASSPPGQETQYF. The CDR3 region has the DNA TGTGCCAGCTCACCACCCGGTCAAGAGACCCAGTACTTC.

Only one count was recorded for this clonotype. The CDR3 here is CASSPGRRTQETQYF. In DNA form, the CDR3 reads TGCGCCAGCAGCCCGGGACGGCGAACACAAGAGACCCAGTACTTC. The gene calls are TRBV5-1 and TRBJ2-5, with D perhaps assigned TRBD1 or TRBD2 (5 bases each). V lost 4 bases, J lost 2 bases, and 15 bases lay in between. This CDR3 region has 15 residues. The V gene's germline CDR1 is SGHRS and CDR2 YFSETQ.

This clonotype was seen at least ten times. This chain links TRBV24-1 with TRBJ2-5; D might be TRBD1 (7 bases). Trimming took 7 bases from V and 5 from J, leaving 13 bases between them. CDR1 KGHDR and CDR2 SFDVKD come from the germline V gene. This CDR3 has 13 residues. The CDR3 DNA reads TGTGCCACCAGCCACCCAGGGGGGGAGACCCAGTACTTC. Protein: CATSHPGGETQYF.

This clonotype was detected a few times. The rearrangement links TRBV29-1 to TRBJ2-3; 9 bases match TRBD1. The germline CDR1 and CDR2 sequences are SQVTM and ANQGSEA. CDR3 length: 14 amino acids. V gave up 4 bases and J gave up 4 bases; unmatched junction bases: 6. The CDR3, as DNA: TGCAGCGTTGTAGGGACAGGGAACCCAGATACGCAGTATTTT. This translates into CSVVGTGNPDTQYF.

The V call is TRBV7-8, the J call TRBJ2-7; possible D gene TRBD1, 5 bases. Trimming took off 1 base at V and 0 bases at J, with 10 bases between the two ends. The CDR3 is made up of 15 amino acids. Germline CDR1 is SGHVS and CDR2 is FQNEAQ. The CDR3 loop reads CASSLEAGISYEQYF. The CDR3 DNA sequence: TGTGCCAGCAGCTTAGAGGCAGGGATCTCCTACGAGCAGTACTTC.

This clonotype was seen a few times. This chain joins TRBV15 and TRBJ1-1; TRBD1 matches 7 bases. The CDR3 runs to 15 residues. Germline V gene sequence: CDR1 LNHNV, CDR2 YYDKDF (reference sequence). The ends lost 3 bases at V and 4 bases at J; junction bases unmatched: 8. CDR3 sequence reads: CATSSGPTGVTEAFF. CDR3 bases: TGTGCCACCAGCAGTGGGCCCACAGGGGTCACTGAAGCTTTCTTT.

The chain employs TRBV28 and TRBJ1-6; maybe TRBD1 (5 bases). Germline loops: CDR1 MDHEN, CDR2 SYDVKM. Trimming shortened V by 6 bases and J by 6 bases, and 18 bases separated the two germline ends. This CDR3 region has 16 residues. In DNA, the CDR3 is TGTGCCAGCAGCTTCGGGCAGTTGGGGGTTAATTCACCCCTCCACTTT. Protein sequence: CASSFGQLGVNSPLHF. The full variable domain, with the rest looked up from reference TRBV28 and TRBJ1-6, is DVKVTQSSRYLVKRTGEKVFLECVQDMDHENMFWYRQDPGLGLRLIYFSYDVKMKEKGDIPEGYSVSREKKERFSLILESASTNQTSMYLCASSFGQLGVNSPLHFGNGTRLTVT.

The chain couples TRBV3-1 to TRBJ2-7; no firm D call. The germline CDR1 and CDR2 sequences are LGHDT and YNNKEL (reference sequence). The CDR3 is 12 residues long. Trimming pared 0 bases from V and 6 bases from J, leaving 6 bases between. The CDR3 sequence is CASSQEGREQYF. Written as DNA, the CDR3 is TGTGCCAGCAGCCAAGAAGGGCGCGAGCAGTACTTC.